The 17 T cell receptor beta chains presented below share a single source sample, sequenced in a study of blood T cell repertoires in COVID-19. This table comes from immunoSEQ multiplex PCR, and its TCRdb copy is limited to in-frame clones, with some not included. The data show approximately 280,000 clones, 89% seen once. The sequencing sample was made of peripheral blood. These receptors originate from a man between 45 and 60 years old with acute or convalescent COVID-19.

The sample holds a few counts of this clone. The chain carries TRBV6-6 and TRBJ1-1; tentatively, D is TRBD1 (6 bases). This CDR3 spans 15 amino acids. With 7 bases removed from V and 1 base from J, the gap between germline ends came to 16 bases. Germline values: CDR1 MNHNY, CDR2 SVGAGI (reference sequence). The CDR3 loop is CASIQWTVRNTEAFF. The CDR3 DNA sequence: TGTGCCAGCATCCAATGGACAGTAAGGAACACTGAAGCTTTCTTT.

The gene calls are TRBV4-1 and TRBJ1-6, with 8 nucleotides matching TRBD1. The V gene end was trimmed by 0 bases and the J gene end by 10 bases; junction bases not matched to a gene: 8. Germline loops: CDR1 MGHRA, CDR2 YSYEKL. This CDR3 comprises 16 residues. The CDR3 DNA reads TGCGCCAGCAGCCAAGAAGGCCAGGGGGCGAGGTCACCCCTCCACTTT. It encodes CASSQEGQGARSPLHF.

The chain links TRBV12-3 or TRBV12-4 to TRBJ1-3; 7 nucleotides line up with TRBD1. Unmatched junction bases numbered 5, after V lost 5 bases and J lost 7 bases. The CDR3 runs 13 residues. Written as DNA, the CDR3 is TGTGCCAGCAGTCGACAGGGTTGGAACACCATATATTTT. Amino acids: CASSRQGWNTIYF.

The chain carries TRBV14 and TRBJ2-3, with TRBD2 matching 7 bases. After removal of 5 bases from V and 3 bases from J, the junction contained 8 bases not matched to a gene. Germline CDR1 is SGHDN and CDR2 is FVKESK. The CDR3 loop spans 15 amino acids. The CDR3 spells CASSKGPGGTDTQYF. CDR3 in DNA: TGTGCCAGCAGCAAGGGCCCGGGGGGTACAGATACGCAGTATTTT.

The CDR3 nucleotides read TGTGCCAGCAGCAAGGAGGATCTCGGCGAGCAGTACTTC. It encodes CASSKEDLGEQYF. This chain uses TRBV7-9 with TRBJ2-7, with D perhaps matching TRBD2 (5 bases). This CDR3 comprises 13 residues. The germline V gene has CDR1 SEHNR and CDR2 FQNEAQ (reference sequence). Trimming cost V 5 bases and J 6 bases, with 14 bases left between them.

This sequence joins TRBV7-2 and TRBJ2-5; 10 bases fit TRBD2. J gave up 4 bases and V 2 bases, and 1 base lay outside the gene matches. Germline CDR1 SGHTA, CDR2 FQGNSA. The CDR3 loop spans 14 amino acids. CDR3 in amino acids: CASSLSGGAETQYF. The CDR3 DNA follows: TGTGCCAGCAGCTTAAGCGGGGGGGCAGAGACCCAGTACTTC.

The chain employs TRBV5-1 and TRBJ1-3; D perhaps matches TRBD1 (5 bases). CDR1 is SGHRS and CDR2 is YFSETQ in the germline V gene. The CDR3 is 14 amino acids. V dropped 7 bases and J dropped 0 bases, with 11 bases sitting between them. DNA of the CDR3: TGCGCCAGCCGGGACGGGGGCTCTGGAAACACCATATATTTT. Amino acid sequence: CASRDGGSGNTIYF.

Points on this clone: One junction end does not reproduce the germline sequence, and a read error may be involved. The genes are TRBV11-2 and TRBJ2-7; D possibly corresponds to TRBD1 (5 bases). In germline, CDR1 is SGHAT, CDR2 FQNNGV. This CDR3 has 14 amino acids. The CDR3 reads CASSFTQALYQQYF. In DNA form, the CDR3 reads TGTGCCAGCAGCTTTACACAGGCCCTCTACCAGCAGTACTTC.

Comments on this clone: The sample carries other DNA sequences with the same CDR3. This chain joins TRBV6-5 and TRBJ1-3; D unclear. CDR3 length: 15 residues. Germline CDR1 is MNHEY and CDR2 is SVGAGI. With 3 bases removed from V and 1 base from J, the gap between germline ends came to 10 bases. CDR3 amino acids: CASSYGGVSGNTIYF. The CDR3 coding sequence is TGTGCCAGCAGTTATGGCGGGGTGTCTGGAAACACCATATATTTT.

The rearrangement uses TRBV7-9 and TRBJ1-5; tentatively, D is TRBD1 (5 bases). Germline V gives CDR1 SEHNR, CDR2 FQNEAQ (reference sequence). Trimming stripped 0 bases from V and 6 bases from J, with 9 bases between. The CDR3 is made up of 14 amino acids. Here the CDR3 reads CASSLARDSQPQHF. The CDR3 nucleotides are TGTGCCAGCAGCTTAGCCAGGGATTCTCAGCCCCAGCATTTT.

This clone was observed a single time. The chain has TRBV9 and TRBJ2-1; 7 bases are shared with TRBD2. After removal of 2 bases from V and 7 bases from J, the junction contained 3 bases not matched to a gene. CDR1 is SGDLS, CDR2 YYNGEE, per germline. The CDR3 runs 13 residues. The DNA for the CDR3 is TGTGCCAGCAGCGTGACTAGCCGGAATGAGCAGTTCTTC. Translating it yields CASSVTSRNEQFF.

The DNA of the CDR3 is TGCGCCAGCACTCTTATACACAGGGCTTCGGGTGAAAAACTGTTTTTT. Its protein product is CASTLIHRASGEKLFF. The rearrangement uses TRBV5-1 and TRBJ1-4, with D possibly TRBD1 on 6 matching bases. V shed 6 bases and J shed 7 bases, with 22 bases lying between them. The CDR3 runs to 16 residues. Germline CDR1 and CDR2: SGHRS and YFSETQ.

The V gene is TRBV10-1, the J gene TRBJ2-1; D is possibly TRBD2 (5 bases). This CDR3 contains 14 residues. Germline CDR1 WNHNN, CDR2 SYGVQD (reference sequence). Trimming removed 3 bases from V and 5 bases from J, with 11 bases in between. As DNA, the CDR3 is TGCGCCAGCAGTGATACCTTAGCGAACAATGAGCAGTTCTTC. It codes for CASSDTLANNEQFF.

The gene calls are TRBV10-1 and TRBJ1-5; weak D call: TRBD1 (6 bases). This CDR3 is built from 12 residues. Germline V gives CDR1 WNHNN, CDR2 SYGVQD (reference sequence). V lost 6 bases to trimming and J lost 6 bases, with 9 bases between them. In DNA form, the CDR3 reads TGCGCCAGCAGCTCAGGGGCTCAGCCCCAGCATTTT. It specifies CASSSGAQPQHF.

The chain carries TRBV27 and TRBJ1-4; TRBD1 aligns across 8 bases. Unmatched junction bases numbered 4, after V lost 5 bases and J lost 5 bases. Germline CDR1 is MNHEY and CDR2 is SMNVEV (reference sequence). CDR3 length: 14 residues. CDR3 nucleotides: TGTGCCAGCAGTCCGAGGACAGGGAATGAAAAACTGTTTTTT. As protein: CASSPRTGNEKLFF.

The rearrangement links TRBV6-5 to TRBJ2-3, with 7 bases identical to TRBD2. The CDR3 totals 15 residues. V lost 0 bases, J lost 3 bases, and 3 bases stayed unmatched. Germline-derived CDR1 and CDR2 are MNHEY and SVGAGI. For the CDR3, the DNA is TGTGCCAGCAGTTACTCGGGCGGGGGTACAGATACGCAGTATTTT. Its protein is CASSYSGGGTDTQYF.

The chain is built from TRBV11-1 and TRBJ2-2; tentative D call: TRBD2 (5 bases). The CDR3 spans 15 residues. V gave up 1 base and J gave up 5 bases, with 11 bases separating them. Per the germline V gene, CDR1 is SGHAT and CDR2 is FQDESV (reference sequence). CDR3 DNA sequence: TGTGCCAGCAGCTTAGAGAGGGATTGGACCGGGGAGCTGTTTTTT. Translation: CASSLERDWTGELFF.